This is a list of T cell receptor beta chains from one sample in a study of sequential checkpoint blockade in melanoma. Profiled with immunoSEQ multiplex PCR; TCRdb holds only in-frame clones, not every one. Counted here are approximately 22,000 clones, around 65% occurring once; the ten biggest clones make up around a fifth. Source: CD8+ T cells sorted from blood (inferred from file names), taken from a patient given nivolumab and ipilimumab in sequence. Source of these receptors: a human donor with melanoma. The CDR3 runs from the conserved cysteine through the conserved F or W. The order of the fields is V gene, clone size, J gene, D gene, CDR3 DNA, CDR3 protein. The D gene is left open where the match is weak. Size values are once, few and many counts, or a class for expanded clones, and some rows have none.

v_call: TRBV28; clone_size: .; j_call: TRBJ1-3; d_call: TRBD1; cdr3_nt: TGTGCCAGCACCGCGACAGGGGTCTTTGGAAACACCATATATTTT; cdr3_aa: CASTATGVFGNTIYF
v_call: TRBV29-1; clone_size: .; j_call: TRBJ2-5; d_call: .; cdr3_nt: TGCACCGGGGGTAATAAGGAGACCCAGTACTTC; cdr3_aa: CTGGNKETQYF
v_call: TRBV15; clone_size: .; j_call: TRBJ2-2; d_call: .; cdr3_nt: TGTGCCACCAGCAGAGCCAGGGGGAACACCGGGGAGCTGTTTTTT; cdr3_aa: CATSRARGNTGELFF
v_call: TRBV5-4; clone_size: .; j_call: TRBJ1-2; d_call: TRBD1; cdr3_nt: TGTGCCAGCAGCTTCCAGCAGGGGGCGGATGGCTACACCTTC; cdr3_aa: CASSFQQGADGYTF
v_call: TRBV19; clone_size: .; j_call: TRBJ1-2; d_call: .; cdr3_nt: TGTGCCAGTAGTACTCCAAGGAGGGTTCACTATGGCTACACCTTC; cdr3_aa: CASSTPRRVHYGYTF
v_call: TRBV6-6; clone_size: few; j_call: TRBJ2-1; d_call: .; cdr3_nt: TGTGCCAGCAGTTACCCGTACAATGAGCAGTTCTTC; cdr3_aa: CASSYPYNEQFF
v_call: TRBV11-2; clone_size: .; j_call: TRBJ1-4; d_call: TRBD1; cdr3_nt: TGTGCCAGCAGCTTAGTTAACGACAGGGTACTGTTTTTT; cdr3_aa: CASSLVNDRVLFF
v_call: TRBV5-4; clone_size: .; j_call: TRBJ2-3; d_call: .; cdr3_nt: TGTGCCAGCAGCTTCCAGGGAGGAGGCACAGATACGCAGTATTTT; cdr3_aa: CASSFQGGGTDTQYF
v_call: TRBV6-5; clone_size: .; j_call: TRBJ1-2; d_call: TRBD1; cdr3_nt: TGTGCCAGCAGTTACTCCGCAACAGGGGGCGATGGCTACACCTTC; cdr3_aa: CASSYSATGGDGYTF
v_call: TRBV6-1; clone_size: many; j_call: TRBJ2-1; d_call: TRBD1; cdr3_nt: TGTGCCAGCGGTGGGACAGGGCCTTACAATGAGCAGTTCTTC; cdr3_aa: CASGGTGPYNEQFF